The next 13 T cell receptor beta chains were all read from a single sample in a study of low-dose radiotherapy and immunotherapy resistance in tumors. The time point is: after trial treatment. Treatment in this sample: LDRT plus nivolumab, ipilimumab, low-dose cyclophosphamide and aspirin (RACIN trial). Gene-specific TRAV and TRBV primers were used for first-strand cDNA, covering alpha and beta chains. The authors amplified TCRs for 20 PCR cycles with a constant-region primer and a V-primer adapter. TCRdb re-analysed the reads in MiXCR, keeping a single row per CDR3 protein. The sample has some 46,000 distinct CDR3 sequences; less than 30% are singletons. The sample here was PBMCs, taken after low-dose radiotherapy plus immunotherapy. All receptors come from a male donor with prostate cancer.

This clonotype occurred many times. V and J are TRBV3-1 and TRBJ2-1; D gene unclear. The V and J ends lost 0 bases and 0 bases respectively, with 6 bases between them. The CDR3 has 15 residues. Germline assignment: CDR1 LGHDT and CDR2 YNNKEL (reference sequence). CDR3 residues: CASSQEWSSYNEQFF. CDR3 DNA: TGTGCCAGCAGCCAAGAGTGGAGCTCCTACAATGAGCAGTTCTTC.

This clonotype was found once. This is likely an artifact of a read error, given a far larger clone one base away. The rearrangement links TRBV29-1 to TRBJ2-7, with 9 bases aligning to TRBD2. The CDR3 loop spans 15 amino acids. Germline trimming cut 5 bases from V and 7 bases from J; bases unmatched to any gene: 15. Germline CDR1 is SQVTM and CDR2 is ANQGSEA. CDR3 region: CSVRRGLAGSNEQYF. CDR3 bases: TGCAGCGTTCGCAGGGGACTAGCAGGATCCAATGAGCAGTACTTC.

About this clonotype: A far larger clone is a single base away, which makes a read error likely. The rearrangement joins TRBV18 to TRBJ2-7; 12 bases agree with TRBD2. V was pared by 6 bases and J by 7 bases, with 22 bases of the junction left unmatched. Germline V gene lookup returns CDR1 KGHSH and CDR2 LQKENI. There are 19 residues in the CDR3. CDR3 coding DNA: TGTGCCAGCTCCGGGACTAGCGGGTTCCCCCTTCGCTCCTACAATGAGCAGTACTTC. Its translation: CASSGTSGFPLRSYNEQYF.

This clonotype showed up many times. The CDR3, as DNA: TGTGCCAGCAGCTTAGGGGGACAGAGAACCTACGAGCAGTACTTC. Encoded protein: CASSLGGQRTYEQYF. This chain joins TRBV7-9 and TRBJ2-7; 7 positions match TRBD1. The V and J ends lost 1 base and 2 bases, in that order; junction bases with no gene match: 5. The CDR3 has 15 amino acids. Germline V gene sequence: CDR1 SEHNR, CDR2 FQNEAQ (reference sequence).

At least ten counts were recorded for this clonotype. V is TRBV6-8 and J is TRBJ2-7, with a possible D match to TRBD1 (6 bases). The CDR3 loop spans 14 amino acids. V was cut by 5 bases and J by 6 bases, with 17 bases left in between. Looked up from germline, CDR1 is MNHGY and CDR2 is SAAAGT. The CDR3 DNA sequence: TGTGCCAGCAGTGAATGGGGGCGCGAAAGCGAGCAGTACTTC. Protein product: CASSEWGRESEQYF.

This clonotype was recorded only once. A far larger clone differs by one base, so this is likely a read error. The V and J genes are TRBV6-5 and TRBJ1-1; no clear D gene. The end of the DNA fits TRBJ2-3 better, so the J call may be wrong. CDR3 length: 12 residues. The germline V gene encodes CDR1 MNHEY and CDR2 SVGAGI. CDR3 nucleotide sequence: TGTGCCAGCAGTTACTCGAAGGAGAGCCAGTATTTT. It yields the protein CASSYSKESQYF.

On this clonotype itself: A single base is all that separates this from a far larger clone, so a read error is likely. The chain uses TRBV3-1 and TRBJ2-1, with D perhaps assigned TRBD1 or TRBD2 (5 bases each). Germline CDR1 reads LGHDT; CDR2 reads YNNKEL (reference sequence). Trimming took 4 bases from V and 10 from J, leaving 20 bases between them. This CDR3 has 15 residues. The CDR3 DNA reads as TGTGCCAGCAGCCTCCCCCGGGACGTAGCCTACGAGCAGTTCTTC. This sequence encodes CASSLPRDVAYEQFF.

This clonotype appeared many times. The chain carries TRBV7-9 and TRBJ1-2, with D possibly matching TRBD1 (6 bases). This CDR3 spans 13 amino acids. V shed 7 bases and J shed 7 bases, with 16 bases lying between them. CDR1 is SEHNR, CDR2 FQNEAQ, per germline (reference sequence). CDR3 coding DNA: TGTGCCAGCACCCTGGTGGGGGCCGGTGGCTACACCTTC. Its translation is CASTLVGAGGYTF.

There are many counts of this clonotype. This rearrangement joins TRBV4-3 to TRBJ2-7; the D gene is possibly TRBD1 (5 bases). Trimming pared 1 base from V and 0 bases from J, leaving 10 bases between. Looked up from germline, CDR1 is LGHNA and CDR2 is YSLEER. This CDR3 has 15 amino acids. CDR3 residues: CASSQGPGYSYEQYF. As DNA, the CDR3 is TGCGCCAGCAGCCAAGGCCCAGGGTACTCCTACGAGCAGTACTTC.

As concerns this clonotype: Since a far larger clone is one base different, this is likely a read error. The chain recombines TRBV1 with TRBJ2-1; TRBD1 is taken as the D call from the table, unchecked against the DNA. TRBV1 is designated a pseudogene. The CDR3 extends over 17 amino acids. The CDR3 reads CASSQDGGFSSYNEQFF. The CDR3 DNA follows: TGCGCCAGCAGCCAAGATGGGGGTTTCAGCTCCTACAATGAGCAGTTCTTC.

Concerning this clonotype itself: A much more abundant neighbour one base away suggests this may be a read error. This sequence joins TRBV18 and TRBJ2-3; no definite D call. Germline V gene sequence: CDR1 KGHSH, CDR2 LQKENI. CDR3 size: 10 residues. V was cut by 5 bases and J by 7 bases, with 4 bases left in between. The CDR3 is CASSKNTQYF. CDR3 DNA: TGTGCCAGCTCAAAAAATACGCAGTATTTT. The entire variable domain, with the rest obtained from reference TRBV18 and TRBJ2-3, is as follows: NAGVMQNPRHLVRRRGQEARLRCSPMKGHSHVYWYRQLPEEGLKFMVYLQKENIIDESGMPKERFSAEFPKEGPSILRIQQVVRGDSAAYFCASSKNTQYFGPGTRLTVL.

On this clonotype itself: This likely came from a read error, as a far larger clone is one base away. This sequence joins TRBV10-3 and TRBJ2-1, with 8 bases identical to TRBD2. Losses at the gene ends were 11 bases for V and 10 bases for J; bases not matched to a gene: 13. CDR1 is ENHRY and CDR2 is SYGVKD in the germline V gene. The CDR3 consists of 13 residues. The CDR3 region is CAGRNGGADEQFF. CDR3 in DNA: TGTGCCGGGCGGAACGGGGGGGCAGACGAGCAGTTCTTC.

This clonotype was seen many times. The chain links TRBV15 to TRBJ2-3; 9 nucleotides line up with TRBD2. Germline CDR1 LNHNV, CDR2 YYDKDF (reference sequence). This CDR3 comprises 17 residues. V trimming: 2 bases; J trimming: 0 bases; junction bases outside the gene matches: 6. CDR3 residues: CATSRPGTSSSTDTQYF. The CDR3, as DNA: TGTGCCACCAGCAGACCTGGGACTAGCTCTAGCACAGATACGCAGTATTTT. Looking up the rest from reference TRBV15 and TRBJ2-3 gives the full variable domain: DAMVIQNPRYQVTQFGKPVTLSCSQTLNHNVMYWYQQKSSQAPKLLFHYYDKDFNNEADTPDNFQSRRPNTSFCFLDIRSPGLGDTAMYLCATSRPGTSSSTDTQYFGPGTRLTVL.